The source of this T cell receptor (beta chain) is a study of cytomegalovirus exposure and HLA in healthy donors. The PCR was carried out with 60 Vbeta primers and 13 Jbeta primers. Assay: immunoSEQ multiplex PCR; the TCRdb copy retains only in-frame clones and omits some. The sample comprises roughly 120,000 clones, over 60% of which are singletons, and just under 3% rests with the top ten. Trimming cost V 3 bases and J 4 bases, with 22 bases left between them. This CDR3 is 17 amino acids long. Germline CDR1 and CDR2: SGDLS and YYNGEE. V and J are TRBV9 and TRBJ1-2, with a weak D call TRBD1 (5 bases). Sequences were obtained from PBMCs. The sequence derives from a woman aged 55 to 70 in good health and CMV-seropositive. CDR3 nucleotides: TGTGCCAGCAGCGATCCCTCGGGGGGAGCCGTGGGCTATGGCTACACCTTC. This translates into CASSDPSGGAVGYGYTF.